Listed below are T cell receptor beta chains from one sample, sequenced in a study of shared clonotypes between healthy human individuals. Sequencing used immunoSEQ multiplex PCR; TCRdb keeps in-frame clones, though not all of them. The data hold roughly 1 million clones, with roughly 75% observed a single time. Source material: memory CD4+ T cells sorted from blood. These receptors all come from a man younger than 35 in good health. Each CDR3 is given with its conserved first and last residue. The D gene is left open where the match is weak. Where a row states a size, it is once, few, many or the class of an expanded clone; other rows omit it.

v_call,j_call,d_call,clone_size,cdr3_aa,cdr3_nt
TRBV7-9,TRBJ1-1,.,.,CASSFGIGTEAFF,TGTGCCAGCAGCTTTGGTATCGGGACTGAAGCTTTCTTT
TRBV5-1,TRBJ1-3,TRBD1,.,CASSLDAVGRTGGRPGNTIYF,TGCGCCAGCAGCTTGGATGCGGTGGGAAGGACAGGGGGAAGGCCCGGAAACACCATATATTTT
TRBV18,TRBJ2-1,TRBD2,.,CASSPPSGRSANEQFF,TGTGCCAGCTCACCACCGAGCGGGAGGTCTGCCAATGAGCAGTTCTTC
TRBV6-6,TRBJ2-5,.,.,CASSYFSAIQYF,TGTGCCAGCAGTTACTTTTCGGCTATCCAGTACTTC
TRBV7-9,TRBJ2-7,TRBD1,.,CASSTTGKPHEQYF,TGTGCCAGCAGTACGACAGGGAAACCCCACGAGCAGTACTTC
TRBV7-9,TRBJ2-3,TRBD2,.,CASSLGAAGDTDTQYF,TGTGCCAGCAGCCTGGGGGCAGCGGGGGACACAGATACGCAGTATTTT
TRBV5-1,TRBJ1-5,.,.,CASSLEGTNQPQHF,TGCGCCAGCAGCTTGGAGGGTACCAATCAGCCCCAGCATTTT
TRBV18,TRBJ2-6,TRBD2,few,CASSLSRVAGESGANVLTF,TGTGCCAGCTCTCTATCCAGGGTAGCGGGAGAATCTGGGGCCAACGTCCTGACTTTC
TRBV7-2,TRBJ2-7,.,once,CASSGGAIYEQYF,TGTGCCAGCAGCGGGGGGGCCATCTACGAGCAGTACTTC
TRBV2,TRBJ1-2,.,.,CASSGQKLFGYTF,TGTGCCAGCAGTGGACAGAAATTATTTGGCTACACCTTC
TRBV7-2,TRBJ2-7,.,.,CASSSSGVSVEQYF,TGTGCCAGCAGCTCTTCGGGCGTCTCGGTCGAGCAGTACTTC
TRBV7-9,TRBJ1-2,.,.,CASSWAGGNYGYTF,TGTGCCAGCAGCTGGGCAGGAGGAAACTATGGCTACACCTTC
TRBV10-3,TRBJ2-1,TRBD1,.,CAISPSGGQGNEQFF,TGTGCCATCAGTCCTTCAGGGGGACAGGGAAATGAGCAGTTCTTC
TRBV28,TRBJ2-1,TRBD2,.,CASSLSSGGAGEQFF,TGTGCCAGCAGTTTAAGCAGCGGGGGGGCTGGTGAGCAGTTCTTC
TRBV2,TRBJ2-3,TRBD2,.,CASSPSGGVVDTQYF,TGTGCCAGCAGTCCTAGCGGGGGGGTGGTAGATACGCAGTATTTT
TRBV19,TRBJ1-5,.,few,CASSGGAGGRNQPQHF,TGTGCCAGTAGTGGGGGAGCCGGGGGGCGCAATCAGCCCCAGCATTTT
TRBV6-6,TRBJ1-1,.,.,CASSLSTEAFF,TGTGCCAGCAGTTTAAGTACTGAAGCTTTCTTT
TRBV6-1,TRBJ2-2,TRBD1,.,CASSRTGGSGELFF,TGTGCCAGCAGCCGGACAGGGGGCTCCGGGGAGCTGTTTTTT
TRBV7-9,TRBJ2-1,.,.,CASSTGGSSYNEQFF,TGTGCCAGCAGCACTGGCGGCAGCTCCTACAATGAGCAGTTCTTC
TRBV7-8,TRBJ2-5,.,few,CASSPRGGTSGASSQETQYF,TGTGCCAGCAGCCCCAGGGGGGGTACTAGCGGAGCCTCCAGCCAAGAGACCCAGTACTTC
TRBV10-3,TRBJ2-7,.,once,CAIGGGESYEQYF,TGTGCCATCGGAGGGGGGGAATCCTACGAGCAGTACTTC
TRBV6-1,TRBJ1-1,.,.,CASTTDGSLNTEAFF,TGTGCCAGCACCACCGATGGGAGCCTGAACACTGAAGCTTTCTTT